A selection of T cell receptor beta chains follows, all from one sample in a study of blood T cell repertoires in COVID-19. Only in-frame clones appear in the TCRdb table, and some are missing; sequencing was by immunoSEQ multiplex PCR. There are over 200,000 clones in the sample; about 83% occur only once, and around 6% lies in the top ten. Sequenced sample: peripheral blood. The receptors come from a man of 80 years or more with acute or convalescent COVID-19. Each CDR3 is given without its conserved first and last residue. D genes are given only for firm matches. For some rows the clone size is stated as once, few or many, or as a class when expanded; others skip it.

size: .
D: TRBD1
V: TRBV5-4
J: TRBJ1-2
CDR3: ASSQNRGDLVT

size: .
D: .
V: TRBV12-3/TRBV12-4
J: TRBJ2-7
CDR3: ASSRLLSYEQY

size: .
D: TRBD1
V: TRBV7-2
J: TRBJ2-2
CDR3: ASSLGSTGTGELF

size: .
D: TRBD1
V: TRBV10-1
J: TRBJ2-2
CDR3: ASREPPGQGERGELF

size: .
D: .
V: TRBV14
J: TRBJ2-7
CDR3: ASSQTRGRLPYEQY

size: .
D: .
V: TRBV19
J: TRBJ2-7
CDR3: ASRTTAGPSYEQY

size: .
D: TRBD2
V: TRBV27
J: TRBJ2-5
CDR3: ASSWTSGAEETQY

size: .
D: TRBD1
V: TRBV10-3
J: TRBJ2-2
CDR3: AISPGTGVPNTGELF

size: .
D: TRBD2
V: TRBV7-2
J: TRBJ2-2
CDR3: ASSSGLANTGELF

size: .
D: .
V: TRBV20-1
J: TRBJ2-2
CDR3: SAGGTGELF

size: few
D: TRBD2
V: TRBV2
J: TRBJ2-5
CDR3: ASSAGLAGAAETQY

size: .
D: TRBD1
V: TRBV18
J: TRBJ1-3
CDR3: ASSRDRGRSGNTIY

size: .
D: .
V: TRBV20-1
J: TRBJ2-1
CDR3: SARNNEQF

size: .
D: TRBD1
V: TRBV3-1/TRBV3-2
J: TRBJ1-1
CDR3: ASSQSSDRGRTEAF

size: once
D: .
V: TRBV5-1
J: TRBJ2-2
CDR3: ASSWGDAPNTGELF

size: .
D: TRBD1
V: TRBV7-6
J: TRBJ1-2
CDR3: ASRGQGQFVT

size: .
D: TRBD1
V: TRBV9
J: TRBJ2-2
CDR3: ASSGRQGAIGELF

size: .
D: .
V: TRBV29-1
J: TRBJ2-4
CDR3: SVVGGGKAKNIQY

size: once
D: .
V: TRBV9
J: TRBJ1-5
CDR3: ASSVGQDLNQPQH

size: .
D: TRBD2
V: TRBV24-1
J: TRBJ2-2
CDR3: ATSDATSGNTGELF

size: .
D: TRBD1
V: TRBV4-1
J: TRBJ1-1
CDR3: ASSQERDRGLKNTEAF

size: .
D: TRBD1
V: TRBV7-8
J: TRBJ2-6
CDR3: ASSSPTGGSSGANVLT

size: .
D: TRBD1
V: TRBV6-5
J: TRBJ1-3
CDR3: ASSRQGSGNTIY

size: .
D: .
V: TRBV6-1
J: TRBJ2-2
CDR3: ASSETPAGTGELF

size: .
D: TRBD1
V: TRBV7-9
J: TRBJ2-7
CDR3: ASSLEFGTGTSEQY